These 24 T cell receptor beta chains share one sample of origin, sequenced in a study of a mutant IDH1 vaccine in newly diagnosed glioma. Profiling relied on immunoSEQ multiplex PCR, and the TCRdb table lists in-frame clones only, not all of them. There are some 15,000 clones in the sample; approximately 92% occur only once, and approximately 9% lies in the top ten. As for time point: baseline, week 1 (first vaccination visit). The treatment: pre-vaccination baseline after standard-of-care therapy. The sequencing used PBMCs, collected from a glioma patient treated with radiotherapy, temozolomide or both. Receptors originate from a woman aged 40 to 50 with glioma. Some clones in this sample may be carry-over from other donors' samples.

V usage is TRBV7-6 and J usage is TRBJ1-1, with 7 bases aligning to TRBD1. Germline CDR1 SGHVS, CDR2 FNYEAQ. V shed 5 bases, J shed 4 bases, and the junction held 13 bases outside the gene matches. The CDR3 is 16 residues long. CDR3 DNA: TGTGCCAGCAGCCCCCGGACAGGTGCTACGGGCACTGAAGCTTTCTTT. Its protein product is CASSPRTGATGTEAFF.

The gene calls are TRBV25-1 and TRBJ2-3; weak D call: TRBD2 (6 bases). The V end was cut by 8 bases, the J end by 5 bases, with 17 bases between. CDR1 and CDR2 (germline): MGHDK, SYGVNS. The CDR3 is made up of 14 amino acids. The chain's CDR3 is CASDSGLIGDTQYF. The CDR3 DNA reads as TGTGCCAGCGATTCGGGACTCATAGGAGATACGCAGTATTTT. Supplemented by reference TRBV25-1 and TRBJ2-3, the full variable domain reads EADIYQTPRYLVIGTGKKITLECSQTMGHDKMYWYQQDPGMELHLIHYSYGVNSTEKGDLSSESTVSRIRTEHFPLTLESARPSHTSQYLCASDSGLIGDTQYFGPGTRLTVL.

This rearrangement joins TRBV6-5 to TRBJ2-1; maybe TRBD2 (5 bases). The CDR3 runs 11 residues. Germline CDR1 MNHEY, CDR2 SVGAGI. Trimming took 2 bases from V and 9 from J, leaving 5 bases between them. The CDR3, as DNA: TGTGCCAGCAGTTACCGGGGTGAGCAGTTCTTC. Translated, it gives CASSYRGEQFF.

The rearrangement joins TRBV7-8 to TRBJ1-1, with 9 bases fitting TRBD1. CDR1 is SGHVS and CDR2 is FQNEAQ in the germline V gene. The CDR3 is 14 residues long. V shed 9 bases, J shed 7 bases, and the junction held 12 bases outside the gene matches. In nucleotides, the CDR3 is TGTGCCAGTCGCAAAAAAGGACAGGGGTTTGAAGCTTTCTTT. Its protein is CASRKKGQGFEAFF. Based on the CDR3 plus reference TRBV7-8 and TRBJ1-1, the full variable domain is GAGVSQSPRYKVAKRGQDVALRCDPISGHVSLFWYQQALGQGPEFLTYFQNEAQLDKSGLPSDRFFAERPEGSVSTLKIQRTQQEDSAVYLCASRKKGQGFEAFFGQGTRLTVV.

The chain combines TRBV7-2 with TRBJ2-1; TRBD2 agrees at 11 bases. Germline values: CDR1 SGHTA, CDR2 FQGNSA. This CDR3 spans 18 amino acids. After removal of 6 bases from V and 0 bases from J, the junction contained 10 bases not matched to a gene. The CDR3 loop is CASSSRTSGPPSYNEQFF. CDR3 DNA sequence: TGTGCCAGCAGTTCTCGGACTAGCGGGCCCCCCTCCTACAATGAGCAGTTCTTC.

The chain uses TRBV19 and TRBJ2-1; D unclear. V lost 5 bases, J lost 1 base, and 15 bases lay in between. Germline CDR1 is LNHDA and CDR2 is SQIVND (reference sequence). The CDR3 loop spans 16 amino acids. CDR3 nucleotide sequence: TGTGCCAGTAGTCGCTATTTCGACCTTTCCTACAATGAGCAGTTCTTC. Encoded protein: CASSRYFDLSYNEQFF. The full variable domain, with the rest looked up from reference TRBV19 and TRBJ2-1, is DGGITQSPKYLFRKEGQNVTLSCEQNLNHDAMYWYRQDPGQGLRLIYYSQIVNDFQKGDIAEGYSVSREKKESFPLTVTSAQKNPTAFYLCASSRYFDLSYNEQFFGPGTRLTVL.

The chain recombines TRBV5-6 with TRBJ1-3; D remains unclear. V was clipped by 3 bases and J by 0 bases, with 4 bases between them. The CDR3 sequence is 13 residues long. Looked up from germline, CDR1 is SGHDT and CDR2 is YYEEEE. This chain's CDR3 is CASSSTSGNTIYF. For the CDR3, the DNA is TGTGCCAGCAGCTCCACCTCTGGAAACACCATATATTTT.

The V call is TRBV27, the J call TRBJ1-1; 10 bases line up with TRBD1. With 7 bases clipped from V and 10 bases from J, the junction kept 3 bases outside the gene matches. The CDR3 sequence is 11 residues long. From germline, CDR1 is MNHEY and CDR2 SMNVEV (reference sequence). CDR3 sequence reads: CASTTGGRAFF. In DNA form, the CDR3 reads TGTGCCAGCACGACAGGGGGCCGAGCTTTCTTT.

The chain combines TRBV9 with TRBJ2-5; 9 nucleotides align to TRBD1. Losses at the gene ends were 2 bases for V and 2 bases for J; bases not matched to a gene: 1. The CDR3 is 14 residues long. CDR1 and CDR2 from the germline V gene are SGDLS and YYNGEE. The DNA for the CDR3 is TGTGCCAGCAGCGTCGGGACAGGGCAAGAGACCCAGTACTTC. Translating gives CASSVGTGQETQYF.

This clone was detected once. This sequence joins TRBV28 and TRBJ2-7; 13 nucleotides agree with TRBD2. V lost 7 bases and J lost 8; bases outside the gene matches: 8. The germline CDR1 and CDR2 sequences are MDHEN and SYDVKM. This CDR3 contains 14 residues. The CDR3 loop is CASTTPGLAGKQYF. CDR3 DNA sequence: TGTGCCAGCACAACACCGGGACTAGCGGGAAAGCAGTACTTC.

This chain joins TRBV7-9 and TRBJ2-7; the D is unclear. Trimming pared 1 base from V and 2 bases from J, leaving 12 bases between. The CDR3 totals 15 residues. The germline V gene encodes CDR1 SEHNR and CDR2 FQNEAQ (reference sequence). In DNA, the CDR3 is TGTGCCAGCAGCTTAGGTGAAGGGTGGACCTACGAGCAGTACTTC. This sequence encodes CASSLGEGWTYEQYF.

This chain joins TRBV5-1 and TRBJ1-6; 9 positions agree with TRBD1. The CDR3 runs 14 residues. V dropped 4 bases and J dropped 14; count of bases not matched to a gene: 10. The germline CDR1 and CDR2 sequences are SGHRS and YFSETQ. The CDR3 is CASSPQNGQGSLHF. CDR3 coding DNA: TGCGCCAGCAGCCCACAAAACGGACAGGGGTCCCTCCACTTT.

This clone has just one count. This sequence joins TRBV11-3 and TRBJ1-1, with a weak D call TRBD1 (5 bases). The CDR3 runs to 15 residues. The germline V gene has CDR1 SGHNT and CDR2 YENEEA. V was cut by 5 bases and J by 1 base, with 14 bases left in between. In nucleotides, the CDR3 is TGTGCCAGCAGCGAGAGCCGGGGCGGGAACACTGAAGCTTTCTTT. Residues: CASSESRGGNTEAFF.

The genes are TRBV6-1 and TRBJ1-1; D possibly corresponds to TRBD1 (5 bases). V was shortened by 3 bases and J by 2 bases, with 13 bases between the two germline ends. Looked up from germline, CDR1 is MNHNS and CDR2 is SASEGT. CDR3 length: 15 residues. CDR3 in DNA: TGTGCCAGCAGTGAGCTGACAGCCCTCAACACTGAAGCTTTCTTT. Translating gives CASSELTALNTEAFF.

CDR3 DNA sequence: TGTGCCAGCAGTTTAGAAGGGGGCACTGGGGCCAACGTCCTGACTTTC. The encoded protein is CASSLEGGTGANVLTF. The V call is TRBV27, the J call TRBJ2-6; TRBD1 agrees at 7 bases. Trimming took 2 bases from V and 2 from J; bases not matched to a gene: 3. The CDR3 has 16 residues. Looked up from germline, CDR1 is MNHEY and CDR2 is SMNVEV (reference sequence).

The chain combines TRBV20-1 with TRBJ1-1; possible D gene TRBD1, 5 bases. V dropped 6 bases and J dropped 8 bases, with 13 bases sitting between them. This CDR3 is 11 amino acids long. Germline V lookup: CDR1 DFQATT, CDR2 SNEGSKA (reference sequence). CDR3 sequence (DNA): TGCAGTGCATATGCAGGGCCCGAAGCTTTCTTT. It specifies CSAYAGPEAFF.

The chain uses TRBV7-2 and TRBJ2-1, with a tentative D call TRBD2 (5 bases). Trimming left V 5 bases short and J 6 bases short, with 11 bases between. The germline V gene has CDR1 SGHTA and CDR2 FQGNSA. This CDR3 is built from 13 residues. The CDR3: CASSLGLFNEQFF. CDR3 bases: TGTGCCAGCAGCCTTGGACTTTTCAATGAGCAGTTCTTC.

V is TRBV19 and J is TRBJ1-2, with D unresolved. With 0 bases removed from V and 8 bases from J, the gap between germline ends came to 19 bases. The CDR3 runs 16 residues. CDR1 and CDR2 from the germline V gene are LNHDA and SQIVND (reference sequence). The chain's CDR3 is CASSIDRTKGAAGYTF. In DNA form, the CDR3 reads TGTGCCAGTAGTATAGACCGGACCAAAGGCGCAGCGGGCTACACCTTC.

This chain links TRBV27 with TRBJ2-3, with D perhaps TRBD2 (5 bases). The CDR3 length is 15 residues. The germline CDR1 and CDR2 sequences are MNHEY and SMNVEV (reference sequence). V was trimmed by 3 bases and J by 1 base, leaving 11 bases between them. The CDR3 sequence is CASSFYSGGTDTQYF. CDR3 DNA sequence: TGTGCCAGCAGTTTTTATTCCGGGGGCACAGATACGCAGTATTTT.

The rearrangement links TRBV19 to TRBJ1-3, with no clear D. This CDR3 is built from 13 residues. Looked up from germline, CDR1 is LNHDA and CDR2 is SQIVND (reference sequence). V lost 3 bases and J lost 9, with 12 bases in between. CDR3 amino acids: CASSIDLTGTIYF. DNA for the CDR3: TGTGCCAGTAGTATCGACCTGACTGGCACCATATATTTT.

This chain links TRBV23-1 with TRBJ1-6, with D unresolved. TRBV23-1 is classed as an ORF, of uncertain function. V was shortened by 0 bases and J by 6 bases, with 9 bases between the two germline ends. The CDR3 covers 15 residues. CDR3 bases: TGCGCCAGCAGTCAATCCGGCAGCAGTAATTCACCCCTCCACTTT. This gives the protein CASSQSGSSNSPLHF.

The rearrangement joins TRBV9 to TRBJ2-1, with 15 bases identical to TRBD2. This CDR3 is 15 amino acids long. CDR1 SGDLS and CDR2 YYNGEE come from the germline V gene. The V segment lost 6 bases and the J segment 9 bases; nucleotides outside the gene matches: 7. The CDR3 is CASTLGLAGGPEQFF. The CDR3, as DNA: TGTGCCAGCACCCTGGGACTAGCGGGAGGTCCTGAGCAGTTCTTC.

This clone has only a few counts. The rearrangement uses TRBV5-1 and TRBJ1-1, with a possible D match to TRBD1 (6 bases). V lost 4 bases and J lost 5, with 6 bases in between. Per the germline V gene, CDR1 is SGHRS and CDR2 is YFSETQ. The CDR3 loop spans 11 amino acids. The DNA of the CDR3 is TGCGCCAGCAGCAGGGGGACTGAAGCTTTCTTT. The encoded protein is CASSRGTEAFF.

The chain links TRBV7-2 to TRBJ1-5, with TRBD1 matching 7 bases. With 5 bases clipped from V and 4 bases from J, the junction kept 5 bases outside the gene matches. Germline V gene sequence: CDR1 SGHTA, CDR2 FQGNSA. This CDR3 is 14 amino acids long. Here the CDR3 reads CASSGGTANQPQHF. CDR3 sequence (DNA): TGTGCCAGCAGCGGGGGGACAGCTAATCAGCCCCAGCATTTT. Based on the CDR3 plus reference TRBV7-2 and TRBJ1-5, the full variable domain is GAGVSQSPSNKVTEKGKDVELRCDPISGHTALYWYRQSLGQGLEFLIYFQGNSAPDKSGLPSDRFSAERTGGSVSTLTIQRTQQEDSAVYLCASSGGTANQPQHFGDGTRLSIL.